The clone carrying this T cell receptor beta chain was counted ten times or more. These data are taken from a study of T cells after yellow fever vaccination. Germline CDR1 is MGHRA and CDR2 is YSYEKL. V lost 3 bases and J lost 1; bases outside the gene matches: 6. The CDR3 spans 16 residues. 5'RACE template switching produced TCR cDNA carrying a universal primer site and UMIs. One entry per CDR3 protein results from TCRdb running MiXCR on the 5' RACE reads. The sample lists 150,000 to 200,000 distinct CDR3 sequences; around 7.3% were seen once. Sequenced material: CD4+ T cells sorted from PBMCs, taken 5 to 6 days after the first yellow fever vaccination. J is TRBJ2-3 and V is TRBV4-1; TRBD1 aligns across 8 bases. The source of this sequence is a man younger than 30 who received the YFV17D yellow fever vaccine. This CDR3 reads CASSQNTGGRTDTQYF. The CDR3 DNA reads TGCGCCAGCAGCCAGAATACAGGGGGACGCACAGATACGCAGTATTTT.